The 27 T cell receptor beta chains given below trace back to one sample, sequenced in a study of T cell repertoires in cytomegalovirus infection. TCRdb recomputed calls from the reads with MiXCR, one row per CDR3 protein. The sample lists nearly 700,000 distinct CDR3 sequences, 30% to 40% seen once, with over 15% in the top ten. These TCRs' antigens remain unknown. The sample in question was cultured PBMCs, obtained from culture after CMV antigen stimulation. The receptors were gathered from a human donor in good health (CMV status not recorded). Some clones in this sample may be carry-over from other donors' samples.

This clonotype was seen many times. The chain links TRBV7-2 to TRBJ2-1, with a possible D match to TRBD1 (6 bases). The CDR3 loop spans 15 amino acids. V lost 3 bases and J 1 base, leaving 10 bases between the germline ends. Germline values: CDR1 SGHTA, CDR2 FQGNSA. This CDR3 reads CASSLRGFSYNEQFF. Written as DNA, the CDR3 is TGTGCCAGCAGCTTGAGGGGGTTTTCCTACAATGAGCAGTTCTTC. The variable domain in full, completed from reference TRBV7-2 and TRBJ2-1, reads GAGVSQSPSNKVTEKGKDVELRCDPISGHTALYWYRQSLGQGLEFLIYFQGNSAPDKSGLPSDRFSAERTGGSVSTLTIQRTQQEDSAVYLCASSLRGFSYNEQFFGPGTRLTVL.

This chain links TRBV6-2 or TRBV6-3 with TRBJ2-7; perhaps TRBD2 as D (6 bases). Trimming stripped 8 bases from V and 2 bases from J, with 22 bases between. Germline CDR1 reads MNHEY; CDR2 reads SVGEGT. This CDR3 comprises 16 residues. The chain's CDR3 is CASRDPRGRLTYEQYF. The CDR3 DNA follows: TGTGCCAGCCGAGATCCGCGGGGCCGACTAACCTACGAGCAGTACTTC.

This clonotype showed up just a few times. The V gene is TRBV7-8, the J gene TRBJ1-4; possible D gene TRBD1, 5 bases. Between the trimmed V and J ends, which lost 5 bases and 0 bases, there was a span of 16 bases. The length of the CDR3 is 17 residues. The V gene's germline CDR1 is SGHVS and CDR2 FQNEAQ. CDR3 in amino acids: CASSLRRTLSTNEKLFF. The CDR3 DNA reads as TGTGCCAGCAGCCTTCGAAGGACACTCTCAACTAATGAAAAACTGTTTTTT.

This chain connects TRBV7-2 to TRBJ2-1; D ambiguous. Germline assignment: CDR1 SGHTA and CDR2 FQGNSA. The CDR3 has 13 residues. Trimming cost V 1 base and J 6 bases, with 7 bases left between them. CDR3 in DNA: TGTGCCAGCAGCTTAGGGTTCTTCAATGAGCAGTTCTTC. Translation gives CASSLGFFNEQFF.

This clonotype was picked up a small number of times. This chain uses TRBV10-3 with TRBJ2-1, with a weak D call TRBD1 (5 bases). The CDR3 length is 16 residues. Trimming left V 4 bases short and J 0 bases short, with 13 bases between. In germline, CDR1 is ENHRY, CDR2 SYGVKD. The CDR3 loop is CAISGRGRGSYNEQFF. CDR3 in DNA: TGTGCCATCAGTGGAAGGGGTAGAGGCTCCTACAATGAGCAGTTCTTC.

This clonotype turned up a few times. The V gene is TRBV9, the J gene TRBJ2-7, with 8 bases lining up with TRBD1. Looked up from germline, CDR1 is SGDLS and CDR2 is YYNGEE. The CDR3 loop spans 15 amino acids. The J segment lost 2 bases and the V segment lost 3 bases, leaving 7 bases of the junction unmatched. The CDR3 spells CASSAGDRRAYEQYF. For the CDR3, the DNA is TGTGCCAGCAGCGCCGGGGACAGGCGAGCCTACGAGCAGTACTTC.

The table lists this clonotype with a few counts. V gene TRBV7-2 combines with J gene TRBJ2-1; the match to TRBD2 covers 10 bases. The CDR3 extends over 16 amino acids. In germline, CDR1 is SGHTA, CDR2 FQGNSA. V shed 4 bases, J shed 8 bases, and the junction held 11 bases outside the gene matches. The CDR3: CASSSSSGSIFYEQFF. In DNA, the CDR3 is TGTGCCAGCAGCTCTTCTAGCGGGAGTATCTTCTATGAGCAGTTCTTC.

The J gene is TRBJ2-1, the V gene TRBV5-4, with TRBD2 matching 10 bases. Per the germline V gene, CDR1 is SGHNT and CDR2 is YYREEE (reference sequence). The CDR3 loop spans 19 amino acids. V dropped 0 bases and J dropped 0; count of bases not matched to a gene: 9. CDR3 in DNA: TGTGCCAGCAGCTTGGAGTTGGCTAGCGGGGGTCTCTCCTACAATGAGCAGTTCTTC. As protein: CASSLELASGGLSYNEQFF.

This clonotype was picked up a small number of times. The DNA for the CDR3 is TGTGCCAGCAGAAAACCGGGACAGCGATACACCGGGGAGCTGTTTTTT. Encoded protein: CASRKPGQRYTGELFF. The V call is TRBV11-2, the J call TRBJ2-2; 7 nucleotides align to TRBD1. Germline loops: CDR1 SGHAT, CDR2 FQNNGV. This CDR3 is 16 amino acids long. V lost 6 bases and J lost 3; bases outside the gene matches: 10.

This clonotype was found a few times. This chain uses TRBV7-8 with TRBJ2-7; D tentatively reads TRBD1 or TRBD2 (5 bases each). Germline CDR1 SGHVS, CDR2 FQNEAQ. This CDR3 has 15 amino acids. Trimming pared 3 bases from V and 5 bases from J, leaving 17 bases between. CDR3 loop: CASSLGRGIKNEQYF. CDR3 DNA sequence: TGTGCCAGCAGCTTGGGCCGGGGCATCAAAAACGAGCAGTACTTC. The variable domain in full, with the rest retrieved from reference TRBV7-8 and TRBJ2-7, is GAGVSQSPRYKVAKRGQDVALRCDPISGHVSLFWYQQALGQGPEFLTYFQNEAQLDKSGLPSDRFFAERPEGSVSTLKIQRTQQEDSAVYLCASSLGRGIKNEQYFGPGTRLTVT.

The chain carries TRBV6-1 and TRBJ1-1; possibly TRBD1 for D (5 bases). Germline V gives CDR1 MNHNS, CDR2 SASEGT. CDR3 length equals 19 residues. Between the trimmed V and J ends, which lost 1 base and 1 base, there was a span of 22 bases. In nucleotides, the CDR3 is TGTGCCAGCAGTGAAGGAGTGTTGGGAGGGGAGTGGGGGAACACTGAAGCTTTCTTT. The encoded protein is CASSEGVLGGEWGNTEAFF.

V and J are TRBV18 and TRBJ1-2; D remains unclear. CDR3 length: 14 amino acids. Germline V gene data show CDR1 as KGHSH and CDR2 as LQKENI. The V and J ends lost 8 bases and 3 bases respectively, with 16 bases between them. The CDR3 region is CASASGKPDYGYTF. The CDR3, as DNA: TGTGCCAGCGCGTCTGGAAAACCGGACTATGGCTACACCTTC.

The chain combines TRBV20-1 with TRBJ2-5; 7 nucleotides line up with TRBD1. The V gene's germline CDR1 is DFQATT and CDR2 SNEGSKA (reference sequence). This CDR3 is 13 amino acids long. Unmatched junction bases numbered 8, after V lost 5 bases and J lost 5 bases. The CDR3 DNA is TGCAGTGCTGAGGACAGGTCGGGGGAGACCCAGTACTTC. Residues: CSAEDRSGETQYF.

In DNA form, the CDR3 reads TGTGCCAGCAGCCCAGGGAAACATACGGCAGGGCCCTACGAGCAGTACTTC. It codes for CASSPGKHTAGPYEQYF. The chain couples TRBV7-6 to TRBJ2-7, with D maybe TRBD1 (5 bases). Germline CDR1 is SGHVS and CDR2 is FNYEAQ. This CDR3 has 17 residues. V was shortened by 5 bases and J by 2 bases, with 22 bases between the two germline ends.

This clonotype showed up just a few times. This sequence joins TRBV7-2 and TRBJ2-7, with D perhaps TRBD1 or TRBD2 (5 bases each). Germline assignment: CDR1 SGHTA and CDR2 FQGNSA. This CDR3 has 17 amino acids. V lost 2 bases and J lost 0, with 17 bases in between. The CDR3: CASSLLPGRGSSYEQYF. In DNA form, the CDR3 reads TGTGCCAGCAGCTTATTGCCGGGAAGGGGCAGCTCCTACGAGCAGTACTTC.

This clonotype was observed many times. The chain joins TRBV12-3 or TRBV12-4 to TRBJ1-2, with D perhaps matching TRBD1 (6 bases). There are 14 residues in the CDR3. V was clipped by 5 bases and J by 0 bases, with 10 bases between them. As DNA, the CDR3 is TGTGCCAGCAGTCGGACAGAGCCTAACTATGGCTACACCTTC. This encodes CASSRTEPNYGYTF.

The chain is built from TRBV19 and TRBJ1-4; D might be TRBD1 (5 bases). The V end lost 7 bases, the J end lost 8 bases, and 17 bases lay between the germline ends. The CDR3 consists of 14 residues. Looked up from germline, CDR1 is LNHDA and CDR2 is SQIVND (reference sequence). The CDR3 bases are TGTGCCAGTACCCCCCGAGGGGAACGAGAAAAACTGTTTTTT. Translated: CASTPRGEREKLFF.

The CDR3 DNA follows: TGTGCCAGTAGTATGGGGGGGGGGGCCAAAAACATTCAGTACTTC. Encoded protein: CASSMGGGAKNIQYF. V gene TRBV19 combines with J gene TRBJ2-4; TRBD2 agrees at 7 bases. J was trimmed by 1 base and V by 3 bases; bases with no gene match: 3. CDR1 and CDR2 (germline): LNHDA, SQIVND (reference sequence). The CDR3 runs to 15 residues.

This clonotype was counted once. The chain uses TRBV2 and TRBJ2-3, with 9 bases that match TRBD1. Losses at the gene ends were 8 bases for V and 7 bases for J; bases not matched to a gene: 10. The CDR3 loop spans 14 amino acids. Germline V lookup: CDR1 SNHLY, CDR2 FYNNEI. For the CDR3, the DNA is TGTGCCAGCCTCCGGGACAGGGCCATGAATACGCAGTATTTT. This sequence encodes CASLRDRAMNTQYF.

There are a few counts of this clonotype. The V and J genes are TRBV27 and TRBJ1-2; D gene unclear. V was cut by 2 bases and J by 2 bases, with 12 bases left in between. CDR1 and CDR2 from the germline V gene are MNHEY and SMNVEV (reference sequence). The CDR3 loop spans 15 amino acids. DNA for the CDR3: TGTGCCAGCAGTTTAACGCAGCACAGAAACTATGGCTACACCTTC. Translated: CASSLTQHRNYGYTF.

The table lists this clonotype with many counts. CDR3 bases: TGTGCCAGCAGCCTACGAGCGGGAGGGGGCACAGATACGCAGTATTTT. Translating it yields CASSLRAGGGTDTQYF. The chain recombines TRBV7-6 with TRBJ2-3; 10 nucleotides match TRBD2. The CDR3 runs to 16 residues. CDR1 is SGHVS and CDR2 is FNYEAQ in the germline V gene. The ends lost 5 bases at V and 1 base at J; junction bases unmatched: 6.

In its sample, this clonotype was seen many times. The CDR3 DNA is TGTGCCAGCAGCTTAGTAATGGGCTACGAGCAGTACTTC. This encodes CASSLVMGYEQYF. This rearrangement joins TRBV11-2 to TRBJ2-7; D is uncertain. V lost 1 base to trimming and J lost 3 bases, with 7 bases between them. Per germline, CDR1 SGHAT and CDR2 FQNNGV. CDR3 length: 13 amino acids.

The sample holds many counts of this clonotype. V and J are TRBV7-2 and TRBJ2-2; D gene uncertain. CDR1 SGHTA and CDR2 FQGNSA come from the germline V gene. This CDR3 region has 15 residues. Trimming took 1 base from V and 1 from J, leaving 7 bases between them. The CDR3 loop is CASSLGAENTGELFF. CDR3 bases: TGTGCCAGCAGCTTAGGGGCGGAGAACACCGGGGAGCTGTTTTTT.

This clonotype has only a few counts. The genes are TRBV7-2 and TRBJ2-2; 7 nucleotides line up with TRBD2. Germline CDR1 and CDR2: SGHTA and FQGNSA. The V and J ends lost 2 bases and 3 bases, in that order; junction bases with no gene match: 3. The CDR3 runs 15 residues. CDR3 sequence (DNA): TGTGCCAGCAGCTTAAGCCGGGGGGACACCGGGGAGCTGTTTTTT. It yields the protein CASSLSRGDTGELFF.

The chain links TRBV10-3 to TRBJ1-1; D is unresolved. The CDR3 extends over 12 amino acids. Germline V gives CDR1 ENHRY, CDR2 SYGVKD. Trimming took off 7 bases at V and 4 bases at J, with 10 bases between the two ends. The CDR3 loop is CAIIKGGTEAFF. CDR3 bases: TGTGCCATCATAAAGGGCGGCACTGAAGCTTTCTTT.

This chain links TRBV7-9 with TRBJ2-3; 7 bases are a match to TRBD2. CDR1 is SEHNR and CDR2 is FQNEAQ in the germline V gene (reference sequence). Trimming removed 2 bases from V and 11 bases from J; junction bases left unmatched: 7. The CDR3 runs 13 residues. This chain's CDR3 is CASSLWGRDGQYF. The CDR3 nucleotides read TGTGCCAGCAGCTTATGGGGGAGGGACGGGCAGTATTTT.

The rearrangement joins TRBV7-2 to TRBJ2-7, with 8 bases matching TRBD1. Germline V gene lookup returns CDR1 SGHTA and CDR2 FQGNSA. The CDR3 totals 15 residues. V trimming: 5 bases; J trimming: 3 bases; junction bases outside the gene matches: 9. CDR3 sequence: CASSIRTGINYEQYF. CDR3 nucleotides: TGTGCCAGCAGCATACGGACAGGGATCAACTACGAGCAGTACTTC.